A selection of T cell receptor beta chains follows, all from one sample in a study of cytomegalovirus exposure and HLA in healthy donors. Generated by immunoSEQ multiplex PCR, the TCRdb table keeps only in-frame clones and is missing some. There are about 140,000 clones in the sample; approximately 82% occur only once, and about 3.5% lies in the top ten. The sample taken for sequencing was PBMCs. The receptors stem from a man aged 40-55 years in good health and CMV-seronegative. Each CDR3 is given with its conserved first and last residue. D genes are given only for firm matches. Rows give clone size only sometimes, using once, few, many, or a class for an expanded clone.

DNA,CDR3,J,V,size,D
TGTGCCAGTAGACAACAGGGGGCTTTTGCAACTAATGAAAAACTGTTTTTT,CASRQQGAFATNEKLFF,TRBJ1-4,TRBV19,-,TRBD1
TGTGCCAGCAGTACGCGGACAGACAATGAGCAGTTCTTC,CASSTRTDNEQFF,TRBJ2-1,TRBV6-1,-,-
TGTGCCAGCGGCCAGGTTAATAGCAATCAGCCCCAGCATTTT,CASGQVNSNQPQHF,TRBJ1-5,TRBV6-6,few,-
TGTGCCAGCAGTTCCCAGACAGGAGCGGAGGGCTACACCTTC,CASSSQTGAEGYTF,TRBJ1-2,TRBV2,-,-
TGTGCCAGCTCACCAATGTCGCGGGGAGAGCAGTTCTTC,CASSPMSRGEQFF,TRBJ2-1,TRBV18,-,-
TGCGCCAGCAGCCATGGGGCAGGGACTCGGATCACGAACACCGGGGAGCTGTTTTTT,CASSHGAGTRITNTGELFF,TRBJ2-2,TRBV4-1,-,-
TGTGCCAGCAGCTTAGGGACAGGGAAAGGTTACTACGAGCAGTACTTC,CASSLGTGKGYYEQYF,TRBJ2-7,TRBV7-9,once,TRBD1
TGTGCCAGCAGAGGACAGGGTGGCCAGCCCCAGCATTTT,CASRGQGGQPQHF,TRBJ1-5,TRBV2,-,TRBD1
TGCGCCAGCAGCCAAGAAAGGTTGAGGCGGAATCAGCCCCAGCATTTT,CASSQERLRRNQPQHF,TRBJ1-5,TRBV4-1,-,-
TGTGCCAGCAGCCTACATCGAACAGCTAACTATGGCTACACCTTC,CASSLHRTANYGYTF,TRBJ1-2,TRBV11-2,-,-
TGTGCCAGCTCACCTCTGATGACAGGGACGGACACCGGGGAGCTGTTTTTT,CASSPLMTGTDTGELFF,TRBJ2-2,TRBV18,-,TRBD1
TGCGCCAGCAGCTTGGAAGGGGGATCCCATTCACCCCTCCACTTT,CASSLEGGSHSPLHF,TRBJ1-6,TRBV5-1,few,-
TGTTCCAGCAGCTTAGTCGCGGAAGGAGACGAGCAGTACTTC,CSSSLVAEGDEQYF,TRBJ2-7,TRBV7-9,once,-
TGTGCCAGCAGCGGGGGACTAGCAGAGACCCAGTACTTC,CASSGGLAETQYF,TRBJ2-5,TRBV11-2,-,TRBD2
TGCAGCGTTTTAGACAGCAAAGAGACCCAGTACTTC,CSVLDSKETQYF,TRBJ2-5,TRBV29-1,-,-
TGTGCCAGCAGCTTAGCGGGACTGCCTAGGGATGGCTACACCTTC,CASSLAGLPRDGYTF,TRBJ1-2,TRBV7-2,-,-
TGTGCCTCCAAGGAAGGGACAGGGCGCAATCAGCCCCAGCATTTT,CASKEGTGRNQPQHF,TRBJ1-5,TRBV19,once,TRBD1
TGTGCCAGCAGTTACTACAGGGTGAACACTGAAGCTTTCTTT,CASSYYRVNTEAFF,TRBJ1-1,TRBV6-5,-,-
TGCGCCAGCAGCTCAACTCCGGGACAGCGGAACACTGAAGCTTTCTTT,CASSSTPGQRNTEAFF,TRBJ1-1,TRBV5-1,-,TRBD1
TGTGCCAGCAGCGGGACAGGCAATCAGCCCCAGCATTTT,CASSGTGNQPQHF,TRBJ1-5,TRBV9,-,-
TGTGCCAGCAGCTTGGTGGCCGGGACAGCTAACACTGAAGCTTTCTTT,CASSLVAGTANTEAFF,TRBJ1-1,TRBV5-4,once,TRBD1
TGCGCCAGCAGCCAGGGACAGCTAAAGAACACTGAAGCTTTCTTT,CASSQGQLKNTEAFF,TRBJ1-1,TRBV4-3,-,TRBD1
TGTGCCAGCAGGTGGGGAGCAACTAATGAAAAACTGTTTTTT,CASRWGATNEKLFF,TRBJ1-4,TRBV28,-,-
TGTGCCAGCAGCTCCCTCCGGGACAGAGCTAGCAATCAGCCCCAGCATTTT,CASSSLRDRASNQPQHF,TRBJ1-5,TRBV27,few,TRBD1
TGTGCCAGCAGCGTGGACCGGGACAGGGGATACAATGAGCAGTTCTTC,CASSVDRDRGYNEQFF,TRBJ2-1,TRBV9,once,TRBD1
TGTGCCAGCAGCTCCACCGACAGGGGGGCTTATTATAATTCACCCCTCCACTTT,CASSSTDRGAYYNSPLHF,TRBJ1-6,TRBV7-2,-,TRBD1
TGCAGCGTTGATAGCGGCACAGATACGCAGTATTTT,CSVDSGTDTQYF,TRBJ2-3,TRBV29-1,-,-
TGTGCCAGCAGCTTAACAGGGAGGGGTTATAATTCACCCCTCCACTTT,CASSLTGRGYNSPLHF,TRBJ1-6,TRBV7-3,-,-
TGTGCCAGCAGCTTAGGCCCCTCTCTAGAGCCCCAGCATTTT,CASSLGPSLEPQHF,TRBJ1-5,TRBV7-2,-,-
TGCGCCAGCAGCCAAACACAACAGGGGGTCGGGGCCAACGTCCTGACTTTC,CASSQTQQGVGANVLTF,TRBJ2-6,TRBV4-1,few,TRBD1
TGTGCCAGTTCGGGGGGGGCCAATACCGGGGAGCTGTTTTTT,CASSGGANTGELFF,TRBJ2-2,TRBV7-3,-,TRBD2
TGTGCCAGCAGCCTAGCGGGGGCCTATCAAGAGACCCAGTACTTC,CASSLAGAYQETQYF,TRBJ2-5,TRBV7-3,-,TRBD2
TGTGCCTGGAGTCCAGGGGCTATGCAGTTCTTC,CAWSPGAMQFF,TRBJ2-1,TRBV30,-,-
TGTGCCAGTAGTATCAGGGCAGACCTATCTGGTAATTCACCCCTCCACTTT,CASSIRADLSGNSPLHF,TRBJ1-6,TRBV19,few,-
TGTGCCAGCAGTTACAGCCGGGAGGGAGGCTACACCTTC,CASSYSREGGYTF,TRBJ1-2,TRBV6-5,once,-
TGTGCCAGCAGCTCACTAGCGGGGGAATACACCGGGGAGCTGTTTTTT,CASSSLAGEYTGELFF,TRBJ2-2,TRBV9,once,TRBD2
TGTGCCAGCAGTTGGACTAGCGGGGGAAACACAGATACGCAGTATTTT,CASSWTSGGNTDTQYF,TRBJ2-3,TRBV11-3,-,TRBD2
TGTGCCAGCAGCCACCGGGGGGCCTACAATGAGCAGTTCTTC,CASSHRGAYNEQFF,TRBJ2-1,TRBV4-2,few,TRBD2
TGTGCCAGCAGCTTGGCAAGGACAGGGGCAACTGAAGCTTTCTTT,CASSLARTGATEAFF,TRBJ1-1,TRBV5-4,-,TRBD1
TGCGCCAGCAGTCCTCTCCAGGGGGCGTCGGCCAAAAACATTCAGTACTTC,CASSPLQGASAKNIQYF,TRBJ2-4,TRBV5-1,-,TRBD1
TGTGCCAGCAGTTTATCACAGGGGTGGTATGGCTACACCTTC,CASSLSQGWYGYTF,TRBJ1-2,TRBV27,few,TRBD1
TGTGCCAGTAGTAGTCCAGATCCTCCAACAACTAATGAAAAACTGTTTTTT,CASSSPDPPTTNEKLFF,TRBJ1-4,TRBV19,-,-
TGTGCCATCGCGGAGACGCGGGATGAAAAACTGTTTTTT,CAIAETRDEKLFF,TRBJ1-4,TRBV6-5,few,-
TGCGCCAGCAGCCCGTCCGACAGGGGGCGCGGTTACACCTTC,CASSPSDRGRGYTF,TRBJ1-2,TRBV5-1,-,TRBD1
TGTGCCTGCCGCGGGGGCGACTATGGCTACACCTTC,CACRGGDYGYTF,TRBJ1-2,TRBV30,few,-
TGCGCCAGCAGCTGCAAGGACAGAAATGCTCAATGCTATGGCTACACCTTC,CASSCKDRNAQCYGYTF,TRBJ1-2,TRBV5-1,-,-
TGCAGCGTTGAACGGGACAGGGGTGGTGGCTACACCTTC,CSVERDRGGGYTF,TRBJ1-2,TRBV29-1,-,TRBD1
TGCGCCAGCAGCCAAGGACAGTTTGAAAAACTGTTTTTT,CASSQGQFEKLFF,TRBJ1-4,TRBV4-1,-,-
TGTGCCAGCAGCCAAGATTTCGTGGGACAGGGGGTAATCGAGCAGTACTTC,CASSQDFVGQGVIEQYF,TRBJ2-7,TRBV14,once,TRBD1
TGTGCCAGTAGTATATTAAGAGGAAACTATGGCTACACCTTC,CASSILRGNYGYTF,TRBJ1-2,TRBV19,once,-
TGTGCCAGCAGTTACTCGAATATAGGGGCTGAAGCTTTCTTT,CASSYSNIGAEAFF,TRBJ1-1,TRBV6-5,-,-
TGTGCCAGCAGCTTAGCGGGGGACTACGAGCAGTACTTC,CASSLAGDYEQYF,TRBJ2-7,TRBV2,-,TRBD2
TGTGCCAGCAGTTCACGCTGGACAGGGGTTACTCCCTACGAGCAGTACTTC,CASSSRWTGVTPYEQYF,TRBJ2-7,TRBV28,-,TRBD1
TGTGCCAGCAGCTCCCGACAGGGGAGGGATACGCAGTATTTT,CASSSRQGRDTQYF,TRBJ2-3,TRBV7-6,-,TRBD1
TGTGCCAGCGTCAGGTTGGACAATGAGCAGTTCTTC,CASVRLDNEQFF,TRBJ2-1,TRBV7-9,-,-
TGTGCCAGCAATTGTACAGGGGACTTACCATATAGCAATCAGCCCCAGCATTTT,CASNCTGDLPYSNQPQHF,TRBJ1-5,TRBV27,-,TRBD1
TGTGCCAGCAGCCTGGGACAGAACACTGAAGCTTTCTTT,CASSLGQNTEAFF,TRBJ1-1,TRBV11-1,-,-
TGCGCCAGCAGCCAGGACAGGGGGATTTATGGCTACACCTTC,CASSQDRGIYGYTF,TRBJ1-2,TRBV5-1,-,TRBD1
TGCAGCGGTGGCAGGGAGACCCAGTACTTC,CSGGRETQYF,TRBJ2-5,TRBV29-1,-,-